This T cell receptor (beta chain) was sequenced for a study of vaccination and CD4 T cells after COVID-19. General study results and limits: Counts of SARS-CoV-2-reactive clonotypes had a median that went from around 19 to 38, a nonsignificant change.

On this clonotype itself: Antigen: not known.

CD4+ T cells that had been cultured provided DNA sequenced with the Oncomine TCR Beta short-read assay. TCRdb independently ran MiXCR on the PCR reads; one entry per CDR3 protein. The data show 20,000 or so distinct CDR3 sequences, around 47% seen once. The treatment was: approximately 9-day PBMC culture with coronavirus spike peptide pools or control peptides (ViraFEST assay). The TCR was taken from a human donor who had recovered from COVID-19. This specimen was CD4+ T cells from blood, cultured in vitro, taken before SARS-CoV-2 vaccination.

The DNA of the CDR3 is TGCGCCAGCAGCTTGGAACAGGGGCTGACCTACGAGCAGTACTTC. Encoded protein: CASSLEQGLTYEQYF. The rearrangement uses TRBV5-1 and TRBJ2-7, with 7 bases lining up with TRBD1. The CDR3 loop spans 15 amino acids. Germline V gives CDR1 SGHRS, CDR2 YFSETQ. V was pared by 0 bases and J by 2 bases, with 5 bases of the junction left unmatched.